This TCR beta chain was identified during a study of blood T cell repertoires in COVID-19. Study background: COVID-19 samples, acute and convalescent, were from the United States, Italy and Spain. Sample material is recorded as cDNA or gDNA derived from T cells, B-cell-depleted T cells, or PBMCs.

In the study's own analysis: By means of reference gene primer amplification, nucleated cell counts were estimated. Generated by immunoSEQ multiplex PCR, the TCRdb table keeps only in-frame clones and is missing some. Clone size and the V and J calls come from that table; the DNA yielded D and trimming. The sample lists approximately 74,000 clones, around nine tenths occurring once. V was shortened by 5 bases and J by 6 bases, with 23 bases between the two germline ends. CDR3 length equals 17 residues. The germline gives CDR1 SGHDT, CDR2 YYEEEE. The chain couples TRBV5-6 to TRBJ1-4, with a possible D match to TRBD1 (5 bases). The clonotype originates from a woman aged 55-70 years with acute or convalescent COVID-19. Input material: peripheral blood. CDR3: CASSSDRQFSGDEKLFF. CDR3 DNA: TGTGCCAGCAGTTCCGATCGACAGTTTTCGGGCGATGAAAAACTGTTTTTT. Using reference TRBV5-6 and TRBJ1-4 for the parts outside the CDR3, the full variable domain is DAGVTQSPTHLIKTRGQQVTLRCSPKSGHDTVSWYQQALGQGPQFIFQYYEEEERQRGNFPDRFSGHQFPNYSSELNVNALLLGDSALYLCASSSDRQFSGDEKLFFGSGTQLSVL.